The entry that follows covers one T cell receptor (beta chain) sequence. Authors' data handling: Using reference gene primer amplification, nucleated cell counts were estimated. TCRdb's copy holds only in-frame clones and misses some; the assay was immunoSEQ multiplex PCR. For V, J and clone size, that table is used; D and trimming come from the DNA. The sample yields 150,000 to 200,000 clones, more than 75% seen once. The data stem from a study of blood T cell repertoires in COVID-19. Study information: Spain, Italy and the United States supplied samples that represented acute and convalescent COVID-19. In each case, the material was cDNA or gDNA derived from T cells, B-cell-depleted T cells, or PBMCs.

The specimen sequenced was peripheral blood. The receptor was derived from a man aged 60 to 69 with active or convalescent COVID-19.

In nucleotides, the CDR3 is TGTGCCAGCAGTTTTGCCAGGGGAGAAGGTTACGAGCAGTACTTC. Protein sequence: CASSFARGEGYEQYF. The chain links TRBV27 to TRBJ2-7, with D possibly being TRBD1 (6 bases). V was shortened by 3 bases and J by 4 bases, with 16 bases between the two germline ends. The length of the CDR3 is 15 residues. Germline lookup yields CDR1 MNHEY and CDR2 SMNVEV (reference sequence).